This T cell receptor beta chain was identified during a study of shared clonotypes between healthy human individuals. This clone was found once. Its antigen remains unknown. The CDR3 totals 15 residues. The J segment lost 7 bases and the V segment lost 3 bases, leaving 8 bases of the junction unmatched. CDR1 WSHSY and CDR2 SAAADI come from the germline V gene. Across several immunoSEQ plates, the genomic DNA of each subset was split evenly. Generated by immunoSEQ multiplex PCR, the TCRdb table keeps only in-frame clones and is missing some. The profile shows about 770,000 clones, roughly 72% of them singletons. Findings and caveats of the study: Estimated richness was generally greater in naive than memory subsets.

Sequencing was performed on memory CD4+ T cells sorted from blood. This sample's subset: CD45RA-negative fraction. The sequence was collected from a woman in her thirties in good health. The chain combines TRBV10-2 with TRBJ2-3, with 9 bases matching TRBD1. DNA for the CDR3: TGCGCCAGCAGTGACGGGACAGGGTCCTTAAATACGCAGTATTTT. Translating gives CASSDGTGSLNTQYF.